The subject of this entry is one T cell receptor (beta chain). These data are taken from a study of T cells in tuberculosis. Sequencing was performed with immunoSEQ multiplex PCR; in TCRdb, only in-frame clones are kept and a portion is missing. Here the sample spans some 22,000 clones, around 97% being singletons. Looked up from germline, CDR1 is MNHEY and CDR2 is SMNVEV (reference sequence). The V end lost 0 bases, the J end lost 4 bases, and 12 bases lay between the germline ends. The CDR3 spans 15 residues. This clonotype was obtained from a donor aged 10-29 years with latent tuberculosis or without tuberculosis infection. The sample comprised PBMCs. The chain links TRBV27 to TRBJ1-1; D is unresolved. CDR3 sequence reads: CASSLSTGLSTEAFF. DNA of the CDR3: TGTGCCAGCAGTTTATCAACCGGTTTGAGCACTGAAGCTTTCTTT.